What follows are 18 T cell receptor beta chains derived from one specimen sequenced in a study of human T cells and chemical hapten exposure. TCRdb used MiXCR to reprocess the RACE reads, holding one entry per CDR3 protein. The data show 70,000 to 90,000 distinct CDR3 sequences, about 10% seen once. The time point: patch test 2, 6 weeks after DPC sensitization. Sample treatment: therapeutic diphenylcyclopropenone sensitization with weekly scalp DPC. Source: whole blood, taken in connection with sensitization to the hapten diphenylcyclopropenone (DPC). The origin of the receptors is a woman in her forties or fifties with alopecia areata. Some clones in this sample may be carry-over from other donors' samples.

This clonotype showed up just a few times. V gene TRBV5-1 combines with J gene TRBJ2-1, with 9 bases that match TRBD1. In germline, CDR1 is SGHRS, CDR2 YFSETQ. The CDR3 is 17 amino acids. V lost 5 bases, J lost 10 bases, and 19 bases stayed unmatched. The DNA for the CDR3 is TGCGCCAGCAGTCCAGGACTAGGGACAGGGCCATATCGGGAGCAGTTCTTC. Amino acid sequence: CASSPGLGTGPYREQFF.

This clonotype was seen ten or more times. V is TRBV7-2 and J is TRBJ1-2; tentatively, D is TRBD1 (5 bases). Trimming stripped 4 bases from V and 0 bases from J, with 15 bases between. The CDR3 totals 16 residues. In germline, CDR1 is SGHTA, CDR2 FQGNSA. The CDR3 sequence is CASSSQVGGANYGYTF. The CDR3 coding sequence is TGTGCCAGCAGCTCCCAGGTGGGGGGAGCTAACTATGGCTACACCTTC.

The gene calls are TRBV5-6 and TRBJ2-3; TRBD1 or TRBD2 may be the D gene (6 bases each). Germline loops: CDR1 SGHDT, CDR2 YYEEEE. The V end lost 0 bases, the J end lost 3 bases, and 20 bases lay between the germline ends. The CDR3 totals 18 residues. CDR3 nucleotide sequence: TGTGCCAGCAGCTTGGGACCTGGGGGGCCCCCTACTACAGATACGCAGTATTTT. Translation gives CASSLGPGGPPTTDTQYF.

This clonotype was recorded at least ten times. This chain links TRBV29-1 with TRBJ2-2; 8 nucleotides line up with TRBD1. The CDR3 has 12 amino acids. CDR1 SQVTM and CDR2 ANQGSEA come from the germline V gene. The CDR3 coding sequence is TGCGGCGGACAGGGCCACACCGGGGAGCTGTTTTTT. It yields the protein CGGQGHTGELFF.

The chain uses TRBV29-1 and TRBJ2-2; D is uncertain. V dropped 6 bases and J dropped 5 bases, with 10 bases sitting between them. Germline CDR1 reads SQVTM; CDR2 reads ANQGSEA. CDR3 size: 12 residues. This chain's CDR3 is CSVGGATGELFF. In DNA, the CDR3 is TGCAGCGTAGGTGGAGCAACCGGGGAGCTGTTTTTT.

This clonotype has more than one count but fewer than ten. V is TRBV11-2 and J is TRBJ2-7; possible D gene TRBD2, 6 bases. The CDR3 length is 17 residues. Trimming pared 2 bases from V and 2 bases from J, leaving 19 bases between. Germline CDR1 reads SGHAT; CDR2 reads FQNNGV. In DNA form, the CDR3 reads TGTGCCAGCAGCTTAAAGGAAGCAGGGAGGCGAGCCTACGAGCAGTACTTC. It encodes CASSLKEAGRRAYEQYF.

This clonotype was detected ten times or more. The chain couples TRBV25-1 to TRBJ1-2; 7 bases line up with TRBD1. The V gene's germline CDR1 is MGHDK and CDR2 SYGVNS. The junction had 12 bases not matched to a gene; V was cut back by 4 bases and J by 4 bases. The CDR3 has 16 residues. This CDR3 reads CASSGVPNRGSYGYTF. In DNA form, the CDR3 reads TGTGCCAGCAGTGGAGTACCCAACAGGGGCTCCTATGGCTACACCTTC.

This clonotype was recorded at least ten times. The gene calls are TRBV30 and TRBJ2-3; 12 nucleotides agree with TRBD2. V lost 8 bases and J lost 4; bases outside the gene matches: 7. The CDR3 contains 14 residues. Looked up from germline, CDR1 is GTSNPN and CDR2 is SVGIG (reference sequence). CDR3 in DNA: TGTGCCGGGGGACTAGCGGGCGGCGCAGATACGCAGTATTTT. It yields the protein CAGGLAGGADTQYF.

This clonotype was counted ten times or more. The chain combines TRBV28 with TRBJ2-1; D gene uncertain. Germline-derived CDR1 and CDR2 are MDHEN and SYDVKM. The length of the CDR3 is 12 residues. Trimming shortened V by 4 bases and J by 6 bases, and 7 bases separated the two germline ends. CDR3 DNA sequence: TGTGCCAGCAGTTCGTGGGGCAATGAGCAGTTCTTC. It encodes CASSSWGNEQFF.

This clonotype was seen only a few times. The V gene is TRBV6-5, the J gene TRBJ2-7; no clear D. V was pared by 0 bases and J by 2 bases, with 14 bases between. The CDR3 consists of 16 residues. Germline assignment: CDR1 MNHEY and CDR2 SVGAGI. CDR3 loop: CASSYSLGRRTYEQYF. As DNA, the CDR3 is TGTGCCAGCAGTTACTCCCTTGGCAGGCGAACCTACGAGCAGTACTTC.

This clonotype has ten or more counts. V and J are TRBV3-1 and TRBJ1-2; D unresolved. Germline CDR1 LGHDT, CDR2 YNNKEL (reference sequence). The CDR3 runs 14 residues. The V end lost 2 bases, the J end lost 1 base, and 8 bases lay between the germline ends. The CDR3 DNA is TGTGCCAGCAGCCAAAACGATATTAACTATGGCTACACCTTC. This translates into CASSQNDINYGYTF.

This sequence joins TRBV20-1 and TRBJ1-3; D uncertain. This CDR3 contains 13 residues. Germline loops: CDR1 DFQATT, CDR2 SNEGSKA (reference sequence). Trimming took off 2 bases at V and 0 bases at J, with 5 bases between the two ends. The CDR3 region has the DNA TGCAGTGCTAGACAGAACTCTGGAAACACCATATATTTT. Encoded protein: CSARQNSGNTIYF.

The chain employs TRBV12-3 or TRBV12-4 and TRBJ1-3; D gene uncertain. Trimming removed 5 bases from V and 2 bases from J, with 10 bases in between. This CDR3 contains 14 residues. The CDR3 reads CASSDMPAGNTIYF. The CDR3 nucleotides are TGTGCCAGCAGTGACATGCCTGCTGGAAACACCATATATTTT.

In this sample, this clonotype turned up a few times. V is TRBV3-1 and J is TRBJ1-1; 7 bases align to TRBD1. Germline values: CDR1 LGHDT, CDR2 YNNKEL (reference sequence). The CDR3 sequence is 13 residues long. The junction had 11 bases not matched to a gene; V was cut back by 10 bases and J by 6 bases. CDR3 loop: CATGYRGRAEAFF. CDR3 nucleotides: TGTGCCACCGGGTATAGGGGGCGGGCTGAAGCTTTCTTT. Based on the CDR3 plus reference TRBV3-1 and TRBJ1-1, the full variable domain is DTAVSQTPKYLVTQMGNDKSIKCEQNLGHDTMYWYKQDSKKFLKIMFSYNNKELIINETVPNRFSPKSPDKAHLNLHINSLELGDSAVYFCATGYRGRAEAFFGQGTRLTVV.

V gene TRBV29-1 combines with J gene TRBJ1-4; TRBD1 matches 8 bases. Per the germline V gene, CDR1 is SQVTM and CDR2 is ANQGSEA. This CDR3 has 12 residues. The trim removed 4 bases at V and 5 bases at J, leaving 0 bases unmatched. CDR3 amino acids: CSVGQGNEKLFF. The DNA of the CDR3 is TGCAGCGTTGGACAGGGGAATGAAAAACTGTTTTTT.

This clonotype was seen ten or more times. V and J are TRBV12-3 or TRBV12-4 and TRBJ2-7; D may be TRBD2 (6 bases). There are 15 residues in the CDR3. Trimming took 3 bases from V and 2 from J, leaving 14 bases between them. The CDR3 region has the DNA TGTGCCAGCAGTTTTTCGTCGGGAGCGACCTACGAGCAGTACTTC. It yields the protein CASSFSSGATYEQYF.

The V gene is TRBV7-3, the J gene TRBJ2-3; tentative D call: TRBD2 (5 bases). With 0 bases removed from V and 7 bases from J, the gap between germline ends came to 11 bases. Germline V gives CDR1 SGHTA, CDR2 FQGTGA. The CDR3 loop spans 14 amino acids. The CDR3 loop is CASSLTGARNTQYF. CDR3 bases: TGTGCCAGCAGCTTAACGGGAGCGCGGAATACGCAGTATTTT.

This clonotype was observed a few times. This chain connects TRBV27 to TRBJ1-6, with 7 positions matching TRBD1. Germline CDR1 is MNHEY and CDR2 is SMNVEV (reference sequence). The CDR3 runs to 15 residues. Germline trimming cut 5 bases from V and 9 bases from J; bases unmatched to any gene: 10. The CDR3, as DNA: TGTGCCAGCAGTAACGGACAGGTCTACAGTTCACCCCTCCACTTT. It translates to CASSNGQVYSSPLHF.